There are many counts of the clone carrying this T cell receptor beta chain. The antigen is undetermined. This record belongs to a study of T cells in Graves' hyperthyroidism and ophthalmopathy. The study, taken as a whole, reports: Expanded thyroid clonotypes (above 0.001) were mostly also found in blood.

RNA transcripts yielded amplified TCR beta CDR3 regions. HTBI primers were the set used in a first-round RT-PCR of the TCR CDR3. TCRdb called the multiplex PCR reads again in MiXCR, with one record for every CDR3 protein. The repertoire holds around 400,000 distinct CDR3 sequences, with roughly 15% as singletons. The CDR3 has 15 amino acids. Germline CDR1 is SGHTA and CDR2 is FQGNSA. V trimming: 5 bases; J trimming: 3 bases; junction bases outside the gene matches: 8. The sample comprised blood. The sequence derives from a woman in her sixties or seventies with Graves' ophthalmopathy. The chain is built from TRBV7-2 and TRBJ1-2; 8 positions agree with TRBD1. The CDR3 DNA is TGTGCCAGCAGCCTTAAGCAGGGGGCGGACTATGGCTACACCTTC. It is translated as CASSLKQGADYGYTF.